This T cell receptor beta chain derives from a study of blood T cell repertoires in COVID-19. Study-level background: Collection of acute and convalescent COVID-19 samples took place in the United States, Italy and Spain. From T cells, B-cell-depleted T cells, or PBMCs came the material, which was cDNA or gDNA.

Original processing methods: Nucleated cell counts were estimated from reference gene primer amplification. Only in-frame clones appear in the TCRdb table, and some are missing; sequencing was by immunoSEQ multiplex PCR. V and J calls and clone size come straight from that table; D and trimming were deduced from the DNA. Of hundreds of thousands of clones listed, 75% to 90% are singletons. CDR1 is MGHDK, CDR2 SYGVNS, per germline. V trimming: 1 base; J trimming: 1 base; junction bases outside the gene matches: 1. There are 17 residues in the CDR3. This chain joins TRBV25-1 and TRBJ2-3; TRBD2 agrees at 14 bases. The sequence came from an older woman with active or convalescent COVID-19. Sequencing was performed on peripheral blood. The CDR3 nucleotides read TGTGCCAGCAGTGAATGGGGACTAGCGGGGGGCACAGATACGCAGTATTTT. This codes for CASSEWGLAGGTDTQYF.